Below, 3 T cell receptor beta chains from the same sample are listed, as sequenced in a study of blood T cell repertoires in COVID-19. Sequencing used immunoSEQ multiplex PCR; TCRdb keeps in-frame clones, though not all of them. The table has roughly 320,000 clones, more than 90% seen once. Sequencing was performed on PBMCs or T cells enriched from blood (not recorded which). The source of these receptors is a woman aged 25 to 39 who had been exposed to COVID-19.

The rearrangement uses TRBV11-2 and TRBJ1-1; TRBD1 agrees at 8 bases. V was clipped by 5 bases and J by 0 bases; unmatched bases: 2. From germline, CDR1 is SGHAT and CDR2 FQNNGV. The CDR3 length is 14 residues. This CDR3 reads CASSTRGLNTEAFF. In DNA, the CDR3 is TGTGCCAGCAGCACCAGGGGGCTGAACACTGAAGCTTTCTTT.

The chain uses TRBV10-3 and TRBJ1-5; perhaps TRBD1 as D (6 bases). The CDR3 covers 15 residues. Trimming stripped 4 bases from V and 0 bases from J, with 10 bases between. Germline loops: CDR1 ENHRY, CDR2 SYGVKD. The CDR3 region has the DNA TGTGCCATCAGTGCCCAGGGGAATAGCAATCAGCCCCAGCATTTT. Translated: CAISAQGNSNQPQHF.

This chain links TRBV24-1 with TRBJ1-5; TRBD1 matches 8 bases. Per the germline V gene, CDR1 is KGHDR and CDR2 is SFDVKD. J gave up 6 bases and V 6 bases, and 6 bases lay outside the gene matches. This CDR3 spans 14 amino acids. CDR3 in amino acids: CATSPGQGGQPQHF. The CDR3 DNA sequence: TGTGCCACCAGTCCCGGACAGGGCGGTCAGCCCCAGCATTTT.